This entry lists 25 T cell receptor beta chains sequenced from one sample in a study of control samples from healthy donors and cancer patients. Generated by immunoSEQ multiplex PCR, the TCRdb table keeps only in-frame clones and is missing some. The table lists some 100,000 clones, approximately 86% of them singletons. Material for sequencing was blood. These receptors all stem from a man between 25 and 39 years old in good health.

The J gene is TRBJ2-7, the V gene TRBV11-2; D not certain. V lost 5 bases and J lost 3, with 8 bases in between. This CDR3 has 12 amino acids. CDR1 and CDR2 from the germline V gene are SGHAT and FQNNGV. CDR3 in amino acids: CASSPTGYEQYF. The CDR3 DNA sequence: TGTGCCAGCAGCCCGACCGGCTACGAGCAGTACTTC.

The chain carries TRBV24-1 and TRBJ2-7; 7 positions match TRBD1. The CDR3 loop spans 13 amino acids. The germline V gene encodes CDR1 KGHDR and CDR2 SFDVKD. V shed 1 base, J shed 6 bases, and the junction held 2 bases outside the gene matches. The CDR3 DNA is TGTGCCACCAGTGATTTTCCAGGGGGCGAGCAGTACTTC. Encoded protein: CATSDFPGGEQYF.

The chain carries TRBV30 and TRBJ2-7; D uncertain. This CDR3 spans 11 amino acids. Germline V lookup: CDR1 GTSNPN, CDR2 SVGIG (reference sequence). Between the trimmed V and J ends, which lost 3 bases and 13 bases, there was a span of 16 bases. CDR3 nucleotide sequence: TGTGCCTGGAGACAAACAGACATGACATACTTC. This translates into CAWRQTDMTYF.

The chain employs TRBV6-2 or TRBV6-3 and TRBJ2-5; 9 nucleotides match TRBD2. CDR3 length: 16 residues. From germline, CDR1 is MNHEY and CDR2 SVGEGT. J lost 2 bases, V lost 5 bases, and 9 bases had no gene match. The CDR3 protein is CASSDTRTSAQETQYF. DNA for the CDR3: TGTGCCAGCAGTGACACCCGGACTAGCGCTCAAGAGACCCAGTACTTC.

This clone was counted once. The gene calls are TRBV5-6 and TRBJ1-2; the D gene is possibly TRBD1 (5 bases). The germline V gene has CDR1 SGHDT and CDR2 YYEEEE. V dropped 4 bases and J dropped 1 base, with 11 bases sitting between them. The CDR3 sequence is 14 residues long. CDR3 region: CASSQTGVNYGYTF. In nucleotides, the CDR3 is TGTGCCAGCAGCCAAACAGGAGTTAACTATGGCTACACCTTC.

The CDR3 loop reads CASSNGLAASENTGELFF. The DNA for the CDR3 is TGTGCCAGCAGTAACGGTTTAGCGGCCTCGGAGAACACCGGGGAGCTGTTTTTT. The V call is TRBV6-2 or TRBV6-3, the J call TRBJ2-2; perhaps TRBD2 as D (6 bases). Germline V gene lookup returns CDR1 MNHEY and CDR2 SVGEGT. V lost 5 bases to trimming and J lost 1 base, with 20 bases between them. This CDR3 is 18 amino acids long.

The chain uses TRBV4-1 and TRBJ2-7; a weak D match, TRBD1 (6 bases). This CDR3 is built from 14 residues. Germline V gene sequence: CDR1 MGHRA, CDR2 YSYEKL. Trimming took 0 bases from V and 6 from J, leaving 12 bases between them. The DNA of the CDR3 is TGCGCCAGCAGCCAAGAACAGGGAAAATTCGAGCAGTACTTC. Translation: CASSQEQGKFEQYF.

This clone was counted a single time. The chain joins TRBV28 to TRBJ2-6; no firm D call. Per the germline V gene, CDR1 is MDHEN and CDR2 is SYDVKM. The V gene lost 2 bases and the J gene lost 0 bases, with 5 bases spanning the gap. The CDR3 has 15 residues. In DNA, the CDR3 is TGTGCCAGCAGTTTAGGTAGCTCTGGGGCCAACGTCCTGACTTTC. This translates into CASSLGSSGANVLTF. The variable domain in full, with the rest retrieved from reference TRBV28 and TRBJ2-6, is DVKVTQSSRYLVKRTGEKVFLECVQDMDHENMFWYRQDPGLGLRLIYFSYDVKMKEKGDIPEGYSVSREKKERFSLILESASTNQTSMYLCASSLGSSGANVLTFGAGSRLTVL.

The chain carries TRBV2 and TRBJ1-2; D may be TRBD1 (5 bases). V was clipped by 6 bases and J by 7 bases, with 18 bases between them. The CDR3 has 14 amino acids. Germline CDR1 SNHLY, CDR2 FYNNEI. The CDR3: CASSGPRAAIGYTF. CDR3 nucleotide sequence: TGTGCCAGCAGCGGACCCAGGGCGGCGATTGGCTACACCTTC.

The chain combines TRBV5-1 with TRBJ1-5; 12 bases line up with TRBD1. This CDR3 spans 17 amino acids. Looked up from germline, CDR1 is SGHRS and CDR2 is YFSETQ. The J segment lost 6 bases and the V segment lost 0 bases, leaving 7 bases of the junction unmatched. In DNA form, the CDR3 reads TGCGCCAGCAGCTTGGTACCGGGACAGGGGGCCGGTCAGCCCCAGCATTTT. Translating gives CASSLVPGQGAGQPQHF. The complete variable domain, with remaining parts taken from reference TRBV5-1 and TRBJ1-5, reads KAGVTQTPRYLIKTRGQQVTLSCSPISGHRSVSWYQQTPGQGLQFLFEYFSETQRNKGNFPGRFSGRQFSNSRSEMNVSTLELGDSALYLCASSLVPGQGAGQPQHFGDGTRLSIL.

This chain joins TRBV21-1 and TRBJ1-4. TRBV21-1 is recorded as a pseudogene. The CDR3 runs to 14 residues. The CDR3, as DNA: TGTGCCAGCAGCAAAGTAAGGCGGGGTGAAAAACTGTTTTTT. It codes for CASSKVRRGEKLFF.

The genes are TRBV9 and TRBJ2-3; no clear D gene. Trimming removed 1 base from V and 2 bases from J, with 8 bases in between. This CDR3 spans 14 amino acids. Germline V lookup: CDR1 SGDLS, CDR2 YYNGEE. The DNA of the CDR3 is TGTGCCAGCAGCGTACGTCCCAACACAGATACGCAGTATTTT. This translates into CASSVRPNTDTQYF.

J is TRBJ2-7 and V is TRBV27; no firm D call. Germline V lookup: CDR1 MNHEY, CDR2 SMNVEV (reference sequence). Trimming removed 2 bases from V and 2 bases from J, with 7 bases in between. The CDR3 length is 13 residues. The CDR3 protein is CASSLRRPYEQYF. As DNA, the CDR3 is TGTGCCAGCAGTTTACGCAGACCCTACGAGCAGTACTTC.

This clone occurred once. The J gene is TRBJ2-7, the V gene TRBV9, with 11 nucleotides matching TRBD1. There are 15 residues in the CDR3. The V gene end was trimmed by 4 bases and the J gene end by 2 bases; junction bases not matched to a gene: 5. CDR1 and CDR2 from the germline V gene are SGDLS and YYNGEE. In DNA, the CDR3 is TGTGCCAGCAGCATTGGGACAGGGGGTGCCTACGAGCAGTACTTC. Translating it yields CASSIGTGGAYEQYF.

This chain links TRBV5-1 with TRBJ1-6, with D maybe TRBD1 (5 bases). This CDR3 comprises 15 residues. The V and J ends lost 3 bases and 5 bases respectively, with 12 bases between them. Germline lookup yields CDR1 SGHRS and CDR2 YFSETQ. The CDR3 is CASSWRDPDNSPLHF. As DNA, the CDR3 is TGCGCCAGCAGCTGGCGGGACCCCGATAATTCACCCCTCCACTTT.

The chain uses TRBV6-5 and TRBJ2-1; D unclear. Germline V gives CDR1 MNHEY, CDR2 SVGAGI. V was shortened by 6 bases and J by 9 bases, with 12 bases between the two germline ends. The CDR3 runs 12 residues. In DNA, the CDR3 is TGTGCCAGCAGCAGACCCACAAGTGAGCAGTTCTTC. It encodes CASSRPTSEQFF.

The V call is TRBV5-4, the J call TRBJ2-7; 9 bases are a match to TRBD2. The germline V gene has CDR1 SGHNT and CDR2 YYREEE (reference sequence). This CDR3 is built from 17 residues. V was pared by 0 bases and J by 2 bases, with 9 bases of the junction left unmatched. CDR3 sequence: CASSLGTSALSPYEQYF. CDR3 bases: TGTGCCAGCAGCTTGGGGACTAGCGCCCTTTCTCCCTACGAGCAGTACTTC.

The V call is TRBV18, the J call TRBJ1-3, with a tentative D call TRBD1 (5 bases). This CDR3 spans 19 amino acids. With 4 bases removed from V and 4 bases from J, the gap between germline ends came to 26 bases. Germline V gene sequence: CDR1 KGHSH, CDR2 LQKENI. The CDR3 sequence: CASSLLPETAKEVGNTIYF. The CDR3 region has the DNA TGTGCCAGCTCACTTCTGCCCGAGACAGCAAAGGAGGTGGGAAACACCATATATTTT.

The rearrangement links TRBV5-4 to TRBJ2-3; D remains ambiguous. Germline CDR1 is SGHNT and CDR2 is YYREEE (reference sequence). V dropped 0 bases and J dropped 3 bases, with 5 bases sitting between them. CDR3 length: 13 amino acids. This CDR3 is CASSLGWTDTQYF. The CDR3 DNA reads TGTGCCAGCAGCTTGGGCTGGACAGATACGCAGTATTTT.

The chain couples TRBV7-6 to TRBJ2-2; D may match TRBD1 or TRBD2 (5 bases each). Germline loops: CDR1 SGHVS, CDR2 FNYEAQ. V was shortened by 1 base and J by 5 bases, with 17 bases between the two germline ends. The CDR3 is 17 residues long. The CDR3 region is CASSLGRGPGPTGELFF. CDR3 nucleotide sequence: TGTGCCAGCAGCTTAGGACGGGGCCCGGGACCTACCGGGGAGCTGTTTTTT.

In its sample, this clone was seen once. This chain connects TRBV7-2 to TRBJ2-7; D remains ambiguous. The CDR3 sequence is 12 residues long. Deletions cut 3 bases from V and 1 base from J, with 4 bases between. The V gene's germline CDR1 is SGHTA and CDR2 FQGNSA. The CDR3: CASSLHSYEQYF. In DNA, the CDR3 is TGTGCCAGCAGCTTGCATTCCTACGAGCAGTACTTC.

This sequence joins TRBV27 and TRBJ1-1; TRBD1 agrees at 7 bases. This CDR3 region has 13 residues. V gave up 2 bases and J gave up 3 bases; unmatched junction bases: 0. Germline V gives CDR1 MNHEY, CDR2 SMNVEV (reference sequence). CDR3 sequence reads: CASSLTGDTEAFF. The CDR3 DNA follows: TGTGCCAGCAGTTTAACAGGGGACACTGAAGCTTTCTTT.

This chain joins TRBV7-9 and TRBJ2-7; D is possibly TRBD1 (6 bases). Germline V gene sequence: CDR1 SEHNR, CDR2 FQNEAQ (reference sequence). Trimming took off 4 bases at V and 10 bases at J, with 23 bases between the two ends. This CDR3 has 15 amino acids. The CDR3 DNA sequence: TGTGCCAGCAGCTCAGAGGGTAGCCCAAATGGGGGCCAGTACTTC. The encoded protein is CASSSEGSPNGGQYF.

CDR3 sequence (DNA): TGTGCCAGCAGCTACCAGGGACAGGGGGTCACAGATACGCAGTATTTT. Its translation is CASSYQGQGVTDTQYF. The chain combines TRBV5-5 with TRBJ2-3, with 11 positions matching TRBD1. Germline V gives CDR1 SGHKS, CDR2 YYEKEE (reference sequence). The CDR3 is made up of 16 amino acids. The trim removed 3 bases at V and 2 bases at J, leaving 5 bases unmatched.

The rearrangement uses TRBV27 and TRBJ2-1, with D possibly matching TRBD1 (6 bases). CDR1 is MNHEY, CDR2 SMNVEV, per germline (reference sequence). This CDR3 has 14 amino acids. Deletions cut 0 bases from V and 3 bases from J, with 6 bases between. This chain's CDR3 is CASSLSGGYNEQFF. The CDR3 bases are TGTGCCAGCAGTTTATCAGGGGGCTACAATGAGCAGTTCTTC.